The present T cell receptor (beta chain) was sequenced within a study of beta chain features in type 1 diabetes (dated by TCRdb to between 2017 and 2018). At the level of the whole study: Patients and healthy donors did not differ in mean age, gender distribution, total cell number or subset yield. The study compared TCRB repertoires of sorted circulating CD4+ T cell subsets between recently diagnosed type 1 diabetes patients and matched healthy donors. A total of roughly 100 million sorted cells were examined across all samples, and a strong correlation was observed between cell number per subset and RNA yield. Regulatory and stem cell-like memory subsets were obtained from only 8 patients and roughly 8 healthy donors, while naive and central memory subsets were obtained from all 30 or so donors. Overall study results and their limits: A moderate but significant shortening of TCRB CDR3 length was observed in type 1 diabetes patients in all four CD4+ subsets. Patients with type 1 diabetes made fewer insertions and deleted more nucleotides at VDJ recombination sites, implying thymic rearrangement abnormalities. Naive, central memory and regulatory TCRB repertoires appeared more similar among patients than among healthy donors. PCR might favor shorter templates, but patient and control samples were amplified and corrected together, so any skew would affect both groups equally. HLA sub-analyses involved small numbers of individuals, so any influence of HLA type on TCRB rearrangement remained unresolved. Sequencing cDNA rather than genomic DNA could over-represent highly expressing activated cells, although activation and CD3 levels did not differ between groups.

The entire amount of isolated RNA was reverse transcribed using the High Capacity cDNA Reverse Transcription Kit, so the sequenced TCRB transcripts were expressed ones. Deep immunoSEQ sequencing was applied to naive, central memory and regulatory T cell samples, giving an average of about 3.6 million total reads per sample. After sorted cells were lysed in RLT buffer, RNA was extracted with DNase-treated RNeasy Micro or Mini kits, with the choice depending on cell number. Each cell subset was processed on its own to prevent cross-contamination, while patient and healthy donor samples were processed together. The immunoSEQ multiplex PCR was used to amplify TCRB sequences from cDNA, yielding 87-bp fragments that span the CDR3 region. Amplicons were sequenced on the Illumina HiSeq platform. The original methods were these. PCR bias was corrected computationally using synthetic template baselines, and reads within Hamming distance 2 were collapsed, with unmergeable singletons discarded. Reads were aligned to IMGT to assign V, D and J genes, CDR3 length, and insertions or deletions at six rearrangement sites. Within each subset, clonotype counts were normalized to the number of sorted cells before true diversity and Gini coefficients were calculated with the tcR R package. Repertoire sharing was quantified using the overlap coefficient calculated on TCRB nucleotide sequences. Not all clones reach the TCRdb copy of this immuneACCESS table, which keeps in-frame sequences only. Checked studies attribute under half of the gap to unresolved V genes and leave the rest unexplained. The V and J calls and clone size were taken over from that table, and D and trimming were inferred from the DNA. Counted in this sample were around 56,000 clones; around 50% of them appeared once. The top ten clones comprise 2% to 3% of the sample.

From each donor, a single peripheral blood sample of around 0.12 L on average was drawn into heparinised tubes. A BD FACSAria II and a panel including CD45RO, CCR7, CD25, CD127, CD95 and CD27 were used to sort naive, central memory, regulatory and stem cell-like memory CD4+ T cells. All sorted populations exceeded 95% purity. PBMCs were separated immediately by Lymphoprep density gradient centrifugation and were stained directly, without being cultured. To minimize batch effects, samples were stained and sorted in pairs, one healthy donor with one patient per experiment. From the germline V gene, CDR1 is SNHLY and CDR2 is FYNNEI. The V end gives up 3 bases and the J end 0 bases, leaving 5 bases in the junction not matched to a gene. The CDR3, cysteine through phenylalanine, is 16 amino acids long. Just CDR3 DNA is preserved here, 48 bases in frame from base 1. This clone occurred a few times. The clone's antigen remains unknown. Nothing much larger sits one base from this clone, and base qualities are not available.

The sequence joins TRBV2 to TRBJ1-5, with 7 bases in between that match TRBD1. The specimen sequenced was Tregs from blood. The sample's cell subset or site label, decoded: regulatory CD4+ T cells. The source of this sequence is a woman aged 40-49 years with type 1 diabetes. The encoded CDR3 is CASSEGQTFSNQPQHF. In nucleotide form, the sequence is TGTGCCAGCAGTGAGGGACAGACCTTTAGCAATCAGCCCCAGCATTTT.